These T cell receptor beta chains were read from a single sample in a study of CD8 T cells in ankylosing spondylitis. TCRdb re-analysed the 5' RACE reads in MiXCR, keeping a single row per CDR3 protein. The repertoire holds 350,000 to 550,000 distinct CDR3 sequences, with roughly 26% as singletons. The sequenced sample was blood, either unsorted or a sorted T cell fraction (not recorded which). The receptor set was obtained from a male donor with ankylosing spondylitis. The CDR3 runs from the conserved cysteine through the conserved F or W. The D gene is left open where the match is weak. Only some rows state a clone size, as once, few, many or a class for expanded clones.

size	V	D	J	CDR3	DNA
-	TRBV20-1	TRBD2	TRBJ2-2	CSARGRANTGELFF	TGCAGTGCTAGGGGGAGGGCGAACACCGGGGAGCTGTTTTTT
-	TRBV12-3/TRBV12-4	-	TRBJ1-5	CASSFGRVSQPQHF	TGTGCCAGCAGTTTCGGTCGGGTAAGTCAGCCCCAGCATTTT
-	TRBV7-2	-	TRBJ2-1	CASSLRDITNEQFF	TGTGCCAGCAGCTTGAGGGACATTACGAATGAGCAGTTCTTC
-	TRBV18	TRBD1	TRBJ2-1	CASSRDRGLSNEQFF	TGTGCCAGCTCACGCGACAGGGGGCTTTCTAATGAGCAGTTCTTC
few	TRBV5-1	TRBD1	TRBJ2-3	CASSEGTALDTDTQYF	TGCGCCAGCAGCGAGGGGACAGCTCTGGACACAGATACGCAGTATTTT
few	TRBV29-1	TRBD2	TRBJ2-2	CSASGAGELFF	TGCAGTGCTAGCGGAGCCGGGGAGCTGTTTTTT
few	TRBV5-1	TRBD2	TRBJ2-5	CASSISAGGVETQYF	TGCGCCAGCAGCATTTCAGCGGGAGGGGTAGAGACCCAGTACTTC
few	TRBV5-6	-	TRBJ1-1	CASSPPRTATEAFF	TGTGCCAGCAGCCCTCCCAGGACAGCAACTGAAGCTTTCTTT
few	TRBV24-1	-	TRBJ2-1	CAPGGGVTYNEQFF	TGTGCCCCAGGGGGAGGTGTCACCTACAATGAGCAGTTCTTC
-	TRBV7-9	-	TRBJ1-1	CASSLGSTMNTEAFF	TGTGCCAGCAGCTTGGGCAGTACTATGAACACTGAAGCTTTCTTT
few	TRBV12-3/TRBV12-4	TRBD2	TRBJ2-1	CASRGLAVYNEQFF	TGTGCCAGCAGGGGACTAGCGGTCTACAATGAGCAGTTCTTC
few	TRBV18	TRBD2	TRBJ2-7	CASSEGLASSSYEQYF	TGTGCCAGCTCAGAGGGACTAGCGAGTAGCTCCTACGAGCAGTACTTC
many	TRBV12-3/TRBV12-4	-	TRBJ2-3	CASSAVMEEDTQYF	TGTGCCAGCAGTGCGGTGATGGAAGAAGATACGCAGTATTTT
-	TRBV15	-	TRBJ1-4	CATSRGDAEKLFF	TGTGCCACCAGCAGAGGGGATGCGGAAAAACTGTTTTTT
-	TRBV20-1	-	TRBJ1-5	CSANTGDYSNQPQHF	TGCAGTGCAAATACAGGAGACTATAGCAATCAGCCCCAGCATTTT
-	TRBV12-3/TRBV12-4	-	TRBJ2-7	CASSRLAGAVAYEQYF	TGTGCCAGCAGTCGTCTCGCGGGTGCGGTGGCTTACGAGCAGTACTTC